The 10 T cell receptor beta chains below all came from one sample that was sequenced in a study of cytomegalovirus exposure and HLA in healthy donors. TCRdb's copy holds only in-frame clones and misses some; the assay was immunoSEQ multiplex PCR. Seen here are around 55,000 clones, approximately 92% observed once, and the top ten hold 3% to 3.5%. Sequencing input: PBMCs. Receptors were obtained from a man aged 18 to 29 in good health and CMV-seronegative.

The J gene is TRBJ1-5, the V gene TRBV28; the D gene is possibly TRBD1 (5 bases). CDR3 length equals 13 residues. CDR1 and CDR2 (germline): MDHEN, SYDVKM. V shed 5 bases and J shed 3 bases, with 8 bases lying between them. The CDR3 region has the DNA TGTGCCAGCAGTAGACAGACCAATCAGCCCCAGCATTTT. This codes for CASSRQTNQPQHF.

The genes are TRBV18 and TRBJ1-3; TRBD1 aligns across 9 bases. The V and J ends lost 5 bases and 3 bases, in that order; junction bases with no gene match: 5. Germline CDR1 and CDR2: KGHSH and LQKENI. The CDR3 has 15 residues. The CDR3 reads CASSTQGALGNTIYF. The CDR3 nucleotides read TGTGCCAGCTCAACACAGGGGGCTCTTGGAAACACCATATATTTT.

The J gene is TRBJ2-7, the V gene TRBV6-5, with 11 bases identical to TRBD2. This CDR3 comprises 16 residues. CDR1 and CDR2 from the germline V gene are MNHEY and SVGAGI. J was trimmed by 2 bases and V by 4 bases; bases with no gene match: 7. CDR3 bases: TGTGCCAGCAGTTCCGCCACTAGCGGGGGCACCTACGAGCAGTACTTC. This translates into CASSSATSGGTYEQYF.

This sequence joins TRBV5-4 and TRBJ2-5; D possibly corresponds to TRBD2 (5 bases). The ends were cut back, 0 bases at V and 1 base at J, with 7 bases in the middle. The V gene's germline CDR1 is SGHNT and CDR2 YYREEE (reference sequence). This CDR3 region has 14 residues. In DNA, the CDR3 is TGTGCCAGCAGCTTGGCGAGCGGCCAAGAGACCCAGTACTTC. This gives the protein CASSLASGQETQYF.

The J gene is TRBJ2-1, the V gene TRBV21-1; TRBD2 is the table's D call, not checked against the DNA. TRBV21-1 is termed a pseudogene. The CDR3 totals 16 residues. The chain's CDR3 is CASSKRTGSSYNEQFF. The CDR3 region has the DNA TGTGCCAGCAGCAAACGCACGGGGAGCTCCTACAATGAGCAGTTCTTC.

The chain employs TRBV2 and TRBJ1-1; a weak D match, TRBD1 (6 bases). CDR3 length equals 12 residues. Germline V CDR1 and CDR2: SNHLY, FYNNEI. The V and J ends lost 5 bases and 7 bases respectively, with 11 bases between them. As DNA, the CDR3 is TGTGCCAGCAGTTATACAGGGCTTGAAGCTTTCTTT. Its protein is CASSYTGLEAFF.

The V and J genes are TRBV19 and TRBJ2-7, with a weak D call TRBD1 (5 bases). V was shortened by 4 bases and J by 3 bases, with 13 bases between the two germline ends. CDR1 is LNHDA and CDR2 is SQIVND in the germline V gene (reference sequence). The CDR3 has 14 residues. CDR3 protein: CASSRRQGYYEQYF. The CDR3 DNA is TGTGCCAGTAGTAGGCGGCAGGGCTACTACGAGCAGTACTTC.

The rearrangement links TRBV5-1 to TRBJ2-1; 9 positions match TRBD2. The CDR3 spans 14 residues. The germline V gene has CDR1 SGHRS and CDR2 YFSETQ. V gave up 6 bases and J gave up 6 bases; unmatched junction bases: 7. CDR3 in amino acids: CASKEREVANEQFF. CDR3 DNA: TGCGCCAGCAAGGAGCGGGAGGTTGCCAATGAGCAGTTCTTC.

The J gene is TRBJ2-3, the V gene TRBV28; 7 nucleotides match TRBD2. Germline CDR1 and CDR2: MDHEN and SYDVKM. The CDR3 loop spans 14 amino acids. With 5 bases clipped from V and 4 bases from J, the junction kept 6 bases outside the gene matches. CDR3 residues: CASSPSGIADTQYF. Written as DNA, the CDR3 is TGTGCCAGCAGTCCCAGCGGGATCGCAGATACGCAGTATTTT. Based on the CDR3 plus reference TRBV28 and TRBJ2-3, the full variable domain is DVKVTQSSRYLVKRTGEKVFLECVQDMDHENMFWYRQDPGLGLRLIYFSYDVKMKEKGDIPEGYSVSREKKERFSLILESASTNQTSMYLCASSPSGIADTQYFGPGTRLTVL.

As to this clone: The sample carries other DNA sequences with the same CDR3. The chain is built from TRBV29-1 and TRBJ2-7; D unresolved. The CDR3 runs to 11 residues. Germline-derived CDR1 and CDR2 are SQVTM and ANQGSEA. With 6 bases removed from V and 0 bases from J, the gap between germline ends came to 6 bases. The CDR3 DNA reads TGCAGCGTCCGGGTCTCCTACGAGCAGTACTTC. Protein product: CSVRVSYEQYF.